The source of this TCR beta chain is a study of siplizumab effects on memory and regulatory T cells. Study-wide results and limits: The authors mapped only a minor fraction of alloreactive clones to unstimulated subsets. Naive T cells looked more diverse than memory cells and looked like major alloresponse contributors.

The CDR3 totals 15 residues. The ends lost 5 bases at V and 6 bases at J; junction bases unmatched: 10. CDR1 is MGHRA, CDR2 YSYEKL, per germline. A remark on this clone: Its specificity is unknown.

The protocol was immunoSEQ multiplex PCR, while the TCRdb copy is restricted to in-frame clones and leaves out a portion. There are roughly 60,000 clones in the sample; approximately 95% occur only once, and 38% lies in the top ten. The chain has TRBV4-1 and TRBJ2-1; 7 nucleotides agree with TRBD2. The sample taken for sequencing was CD8+ T cells sorted from blood. The clonotype comes from a human donor in good health. The CDR3 here is CASSFGGLAANEQFF. Written as DNA, the CDR3 is TGCGCCAGCAGCTTCGGAGGTCTAGCGGCCAATGAGCAGTTCTTC.